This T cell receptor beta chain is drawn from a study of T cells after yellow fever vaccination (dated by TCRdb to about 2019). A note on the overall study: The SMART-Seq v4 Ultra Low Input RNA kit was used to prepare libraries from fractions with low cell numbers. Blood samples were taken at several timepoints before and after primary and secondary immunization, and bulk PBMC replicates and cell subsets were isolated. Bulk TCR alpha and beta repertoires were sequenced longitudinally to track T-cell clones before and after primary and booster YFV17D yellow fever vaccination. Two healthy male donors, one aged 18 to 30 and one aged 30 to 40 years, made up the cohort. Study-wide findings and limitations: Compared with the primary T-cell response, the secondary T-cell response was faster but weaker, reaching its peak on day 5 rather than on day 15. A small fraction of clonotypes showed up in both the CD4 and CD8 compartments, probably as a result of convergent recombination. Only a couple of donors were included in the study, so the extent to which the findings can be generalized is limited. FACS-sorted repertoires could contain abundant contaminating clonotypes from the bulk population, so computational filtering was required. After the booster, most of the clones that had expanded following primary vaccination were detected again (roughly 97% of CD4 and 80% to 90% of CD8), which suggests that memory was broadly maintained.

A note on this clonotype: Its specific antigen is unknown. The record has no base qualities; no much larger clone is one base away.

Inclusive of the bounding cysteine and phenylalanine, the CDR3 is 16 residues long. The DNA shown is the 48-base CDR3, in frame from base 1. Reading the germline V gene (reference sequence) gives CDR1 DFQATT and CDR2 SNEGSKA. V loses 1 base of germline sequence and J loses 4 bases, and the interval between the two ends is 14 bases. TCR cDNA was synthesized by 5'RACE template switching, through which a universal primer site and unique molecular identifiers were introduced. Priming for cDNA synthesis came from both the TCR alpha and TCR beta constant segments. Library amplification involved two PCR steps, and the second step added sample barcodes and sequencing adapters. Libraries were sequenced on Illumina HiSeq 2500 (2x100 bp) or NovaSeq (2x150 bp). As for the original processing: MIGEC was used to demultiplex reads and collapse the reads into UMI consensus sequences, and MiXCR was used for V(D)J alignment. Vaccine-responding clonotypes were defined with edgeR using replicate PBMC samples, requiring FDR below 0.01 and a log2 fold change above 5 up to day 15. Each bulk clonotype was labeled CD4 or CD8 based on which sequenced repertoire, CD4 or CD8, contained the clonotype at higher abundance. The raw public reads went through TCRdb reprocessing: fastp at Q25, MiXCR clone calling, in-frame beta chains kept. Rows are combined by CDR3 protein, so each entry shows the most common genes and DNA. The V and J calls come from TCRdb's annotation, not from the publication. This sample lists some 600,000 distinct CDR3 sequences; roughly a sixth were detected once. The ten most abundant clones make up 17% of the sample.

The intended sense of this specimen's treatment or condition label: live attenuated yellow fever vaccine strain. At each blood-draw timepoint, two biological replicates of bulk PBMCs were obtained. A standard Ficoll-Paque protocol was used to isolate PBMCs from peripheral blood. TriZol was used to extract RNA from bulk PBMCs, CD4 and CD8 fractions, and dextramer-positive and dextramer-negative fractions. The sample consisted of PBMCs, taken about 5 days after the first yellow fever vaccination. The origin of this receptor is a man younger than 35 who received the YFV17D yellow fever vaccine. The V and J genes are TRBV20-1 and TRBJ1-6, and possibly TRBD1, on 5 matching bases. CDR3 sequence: CSARGFGAAYNSPLHF. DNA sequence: TGCAGTGCTAGAGGGTTCGGGGCAGCTTATAATTCACCCCTCCACTTT.